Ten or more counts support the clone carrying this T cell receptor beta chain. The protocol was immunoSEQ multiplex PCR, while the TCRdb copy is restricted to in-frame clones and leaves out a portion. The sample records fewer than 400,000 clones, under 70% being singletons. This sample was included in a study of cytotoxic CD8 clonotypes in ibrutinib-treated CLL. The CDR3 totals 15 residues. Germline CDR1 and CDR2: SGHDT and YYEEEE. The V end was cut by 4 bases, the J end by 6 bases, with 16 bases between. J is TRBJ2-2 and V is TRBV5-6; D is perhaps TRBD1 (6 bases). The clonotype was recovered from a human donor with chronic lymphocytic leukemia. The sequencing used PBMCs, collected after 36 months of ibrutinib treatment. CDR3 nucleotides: TGTGCCAGCAGCGACAGGAGTTTCATCGCCGGGGAGCTGTTTTTT. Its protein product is CASSDRSFIAGELFF.